The table lists the clone carrying this T cell receptor beta chain with a few counts. Its matching antigen is unknown. The record originates from a study of T-cell memory formation after mild COVID-19. Findings and caveats of the study: The SARS-CoV-2 specificity of second-wave clones reaching peak at day 37 remained unverified. Within pre-infection memory, some responding clones were found, suggesting cross-reactive memory joined. For contracting clones, CD4+ ones sat mainly in CM and EM, CD8+ in EMRA.

It was 5'RACE with constant-segment primers that produced the TCR alpha and TCR beta cDNA libraries, which carried sample barcodes and UMIs. TCRdb recomputed calls from the 5' RACE reads with MiXCR, one row per CDR3 protein. The data show approximately 580,000 distinct CDR3 sequences, about a fifth seen once. The CDR3 loop spans 16 amino acids. The ends lost 5 bases at V and 8 bases at J; junction bases unmatched: 12. The chain links TRBV12-3 or TRBV12-4 to TRBJ2-1; 10 bases line up with TRBD2. Sample: PBMCs or a T cell subset sorted from them (not recorded which). The sequence was obtained from an adult woman who had mild COVID-19 (a few samples of this study predate the infection). Cell type and time point are not known. This CDR3 reads CASSPSPGTSVDEQFF. DNA of the CDR3: TGTGCCAGCAGTCCCAGCCCCGGGACTAGCGTCGATGAGCAGTTCTTC.